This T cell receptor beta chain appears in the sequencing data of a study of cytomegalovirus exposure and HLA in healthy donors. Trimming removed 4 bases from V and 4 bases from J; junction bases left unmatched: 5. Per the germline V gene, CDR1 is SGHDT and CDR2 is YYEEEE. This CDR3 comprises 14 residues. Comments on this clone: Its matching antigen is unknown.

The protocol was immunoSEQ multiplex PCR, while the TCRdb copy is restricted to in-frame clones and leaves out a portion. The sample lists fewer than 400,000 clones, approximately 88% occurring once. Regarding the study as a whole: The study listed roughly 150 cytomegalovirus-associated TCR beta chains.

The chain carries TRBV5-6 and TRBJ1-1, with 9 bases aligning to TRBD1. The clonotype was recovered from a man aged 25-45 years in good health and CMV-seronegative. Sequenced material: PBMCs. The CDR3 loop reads CASSGDREGTEAFF. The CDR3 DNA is TGTGCCAGCAGCGGGGACAGGGAAGGCACTGAAGCTTTCTTT.